These T cell receptor beta chains were read from a single sample in a study of blood T cell repertoires in COVID-19. Only in-frame clones appear in the TCRdb table, and some are missing; sequencing was by immunoSEQ multiplex PCR. The table includes around 100,000 clones, around 92% detected once. The specimen was peripheral blood. Receptors originate from a man aged 45-60 years with active COVID-19. The CDR3 runs from the conserved cysteine through the conserved F or W.

V	CDR3
TRBV19	CASRQLANTGELFF
TRBV6-5	CASSYTAGTMGSPLHF
TRBV25-1	CASQDRGTTGELFF
TRBV5-1	CASSDWGANVLTF
TRBV18	CASSPEAGPQHF
TRBV28	CASSPGTLNTEAFF
TRBV27	CASSLFGGGKETDTQYF
TRBV10-3	CAISLSGSDYEQYF
TRBV2	CADFLTEQGVGTEAFF
TRBV30	CAWSVGLAHTGELFF
TRBV29-1	CSVETSGSHEQYF
TRBV27	CASSYSANYGYTF
TRBV3-1/TRBV3-2	CASSQGASGSRNEQFF
TRBV11-3	CASSSGLAGVDEQFF
TRBV10-1	CASRTGYPSLGELFF
TRBV27	CASSFDLGGLGTEAFF
TRBV24-1	CATSDSGQGYGYTF
TRBV28	CASSSFQGSYNSPLHF
TRBV28	CASSLGPGLSYEQYF
TRBV11-2	CASSLDSAQTYEQYF
TRBV6-5	CASSQGRAGELFF
TRBV23-1	CASRTADQPQHF
TRBV29-1	CSVEVAGAYEQYF
TRBV24-1	CATRGAGNEQFF
TRBV24-1	CATSDGDREGAFF
TRBV4-1	CASSQGMAGNQPQHF
TRBV19	CASTGTGNEKLFF
TRBV18	CASSRDRPNTEAFF
TRBV7-9	CASSREGWGYEQYF
TRBV28	CASSLSSGGRREAFF
TRBV28	CASSRRGLAGYNEQFF
TRBV3-1/TRBV3-2	CASSQGSKTSGRAKEQYF